Following are 31 T cell receptor beta chains from one sample sequenced in a study of early T cells in non-severe SARS-CoV-2 infection. TCRdb reprocessed the 5' RACE reads via MiXCR and lists one record per CDR3 protein. The sample has around 58,000 distinct CDR3 sequences; about 13% are singletons. The sample was whole blood. These receptors came from an adult who was a healthcare worker with PCR-confirmed SARS-CoV-2 infection or an uninfected control (not recorded which).

The chain combines TRBV27 with TRBJ2-1; a possible D gene is TRBD2 (5 bases). Looked up from germline, CDR1 is MNHEY and CDR2 is SMNVEV (reference sequence). This CDR3 is 14 amino acids long. The ends were cut back, 7 bases at V and 3 bases at J, with 13 bases in the middle. The chain's CDR3 is CASTPTGFYNEQFF. The CDR3 bases are TGTGCCAGCACACCGACGGGGTTCTACAATGAGCAGTTCTTC.

The chain is built from TRBV10-1 and TRBJ2-7, with 12 nucleotides matching TRBD2. With 5 bases clipped from V and 3 bases from J, the junction kept 5 bases outside the gene matches. Germline V gene sequence: CDR1 WNHNN, CDR2 SYGVQD (reference sequence). The CDR3 loop spans 15 amino acids. CDR3 coding DNA: TGCGCCAGCAGTTCGTCGACTAGCGGGGGCTACGAGCAGTACTTC. Protein product: CASSSSTSGGYEQYF.

In this sample, this clonotype turned up a few times. V gene TRBV6-5 combines with J gene TRBJ2-3; D unclear. Germline CDR1 and CDR2: MNHEY and SVGAGI. The CDR3 has 15 amino acids. V lost 4 bases and J 0 bases, leaving 11 bases between the germline ends. The CDR3 spells CASSSRRSSTDTQYF. The CDR3, as DNA: TGTGCCAGCAGTTCCCGACGTAGTAGCACAGATACGCAGTATTTT.

On this clonotype itself: It may be a read error: a sequence one base away is much more abundant. The V and J genes are TRBV24-1 and TRBJ1-1; D gene ambiguous. In germline, CDR1 is KGHDR, CDR2 SFDVKD. The CDR3 is 15 residues long. The CDR3 region has the DNA TGTGCCACCAGTGATTTGAAGGGAGATGACACTGAAACTTTCTTT. This gives the protein CATSDLKGDDTETFF.

This clonotype showed up just a few times. The chain recombines TRBV29-1 with TRBJ1-2; 7 positions agree with TRBD1. Germline-derived CDR1 and CDR2 are SQVTM and ANQGSEA. J gave up 4 bases and V 7 bases, and 6 bases lay outside the gene matches. This CDR3 has 12 residues. CDR3 nucleotides: TGCAGCGCCAATACAGGGGCCTATGGCTACACCTTC. Amino acid sequence: CSANTGAYGYTF.

The chain links TRBV7-9 to TRBJ1-3; maybe TRBD1 (5 bases). Trimming cost V 5 bases and J 2 bases, with 13 bases left between them. The germline V gene encodes CDR1 SEHNR and CDR2 FQNEAQ (reference sequence). The CDR3 loop spans 15 amino acids. The CDR3 region is CASSQSGHAGNTIYF. The CDR3 bases are TGTGCCAGCAGCCAGTCAGGGCATGCTGGAAACACCATATATTTT. Full variable domain (remainder filled in from reference TRBV7-9 and TRBJ1-3): DTGVSQNPRHKITKRGQNVTFRCDPISEHNRLYWYRQTLGQGPEFLTYFQNEAQLEKSRLLSDRFSAERPKGSFSTLEIQRTEQGDSAMYLCASSQSGHAGNTIYFGEGSWLTVV.

The chain recombines TRBV12-3 or TRBV12-4 with TRBJ2-2; TRBD1 matches 8 bases. The V segment lost 5 bases and the J segment 3 bases; nucleotides outside the gene matches: 2. The CDR3 contains 14 residues. The CDR3 region is CASSQTGDTGELFF. The CDR3 region has the DNA TGTGCCAGCAGTCAGACAGGGGACACCGGGGAGCTGTTTTTT.

The rearrangement links TRBV5-1 to TRBJ2-7, with TRBD1 matching over 11 bases. The CDR3 length is 14 residues. Trimming removed 3 bases from V and 2 bases from J; junction bases left unmatched: 1. Per the germline V gene, CDR1 is SGHRS and CDR2 is YFSETQ. CDR3 loop: CASSWGQGAYEQYF. For the CDR3, the DNA is TGCGCCAGCAGCTGGGGACAGGGGGCCTACGAGCAGTACTTC.

There are a few counts of this clonotype. The V gene is TRBV28, the J gene TRBJ2-5, with D tentatively TRBD2 (5 bases). Germline CDR1 MDHEN, CDR2 SYDVKM. V dropped 5 bases and J dropped 2 bases, with 9 bases sitting between them. CDR3 size: 13 residues. The CDR3 DNA sequence: TGTGCCAGCAGTAATAGCGATCAAGAGACCCAGTACTTC. This translates into CASSNSDQETQYF. Complete variable domain (other parts from reference TRBV28 and TRBJ2-5): DVKVTQSSRYLVKRTGEKVFLECVQDMDHENMFWYRQDPGLGLRLIYFSYDVKMKEKGDIPEGYSVSREKKERFSLILESASTNQTSMYLCASSNSDQETQYFGPGTRLLVL.

This clonotype was seen a few times. J is TRBJ2-7 and V is TRBV9; weak D call: TRBD2 (6 bases). CDR3 size: 13 residues. Per germline, CDR1 SGDLS and CDR2 YYNGEE. V shed 7 bases and J shed 3 bases, with 14 bases lying between them. This CDR3 is CASSRGDFYEQYF. Written as DNA, the CDR3 is TGTGCCAGCTCCCGAGGGGACTTCTACGAGCAGTACTTC.

CDR3 nucleotides: TGTGCCTGGAGACGGTCCCAAAACTATGGCTACACCTTC. It is translated as CAWRRSQNYGYTF. The chain carries TRBV30 and TRBJ1-2, with D uncertain. The CDR3 runs 13 residues. Germline V CDR1 and CDR2: GTSNPN, SVGIG (reference sequence). V lost 3 bases and J lost 2, with 10 bases in between.

In the case of this clonotype: Mismatch with germline at one junction end may stem from a read error. The CDR3 sequence is CAGSLTGLAGFGTQYF. The CDR3 DNA is TGTGCCGGCAGCTTAACGGGACTAGCCGGGTTTGGTACGCAGTATTTT. This chain joins TRBV7-8 and TRBJ2-3; TRBD2 agrees at 9 bases. This CDR3 region has 16 residues. CDR1 SGHVS and CDR2 FQNEAQ come from the germline V gene.

This clonotype occurred many times. This chain uses TRBV7-2 with TRBJ1-6; possibly TRBD1 for D (6 bases). Trimming left V 1 base short and J 7 bases short, with 11 bases between. Germline loops: CDR1 SGHTA, CDR2 FQGNSA. There are 15 residues in the CDR3. The CDR3 region is CASSLVGGLNSPLHF. DNA for the CDR3: TGTGCCAGCAGCTTAGTTGGGGGGCTCAATTCACCCCTCCACTTT.

This clonotype was seen a handful of times. V usage is TRBV29-1 and J usage is TRBJ2-7, with TRBD1 matching over 7 bases. V was clipped by 3 bases and J by 4 bases; unmatched bases: 3. The CDR3 sequence is 12 residues long. The germline V gene encodes CDR1 SQVTM and CDR2 ANQGSEA. Here the CDR3 reads CSVDGRGYEQYF. The CDR3 coding sequence is TGCAGCGTTGACGGCAGGGGGTACGAGCAGTACTTC.

This clonotype was detected a few times. V and J are TRBV7-9 and TRBJ1-5; D is perhaps TRBD1 (5 bases). Trimming took off 2 bases at V and 7 bases at J, with 9 bases between the two ends. The CDR3 spans 13 residues. Germline CDR1 is SEHNR and CDR2 is FQNEAQ (reference sequence). The CDR3 region is CASSLQGQQPQHF. The CDR3 bases are TGTGCCAGCAGCTTACAGGGTCAGCAGCCCCAGCATTTT.

The V gene is TRBV20-1, the J gene TRBJ1-1; no reliable D call. Trimming shortened V by 0 bases and J by 1 base, and 15 bases separated the two germline ends. This CDR3 comprises 16 residues. Germline lookup yields CDR1 DFQATT and CDR2 SNEGSKA (reference sequence). CDR3 region: CSARDYSGSQNTEAFF. CDR3 DNA: TGCAGTGCTAGAGATTATTCGGGCAGCCAGAACACTGAAGCTTTCTTT.

This clonotype was observed a few times. This chain links TRBV27 with TRBJ2-7; no clear D gene. The germline V gene has CDR1 MNHEY and CDR2 SMNVEV (reference sequence). The CDR3 is 11 residues long. The ends were cut back, 7 bases at V and 6 bases at J, with 10 bases in the middle. The CDR3 DNA is TGTGCCAGCATGTCGGTCGGCGAGCAGTACTTC. Residues: CASMSVGEQYF.

There are many counts of this clonotype. This sequence joins TRBV29-1 and TRBJ2-1; 8 positions match TRBD1. This CDR3 has 14 amino acids. J gave up 7 bases and V 7 bases, and 12 bases lay outside the gene matches. Germline CDR1 reads SQVTM; CDR2 reads ANQGSEA. Here the CDR3 DNA reads TGCAGCGGACGCGACAGGGGATATCGTAATGAGCAGTTCTTC. It translates to CSGRDRGYRNEQFF.

This sequence joins TRBV4-3 and TRBJ2-5; 9 bases line up with TRBD1. CDR1 and CDR2 (germline): LGHNA, YSLEER. There are 15 residues in the CDR3. V shed 0 bases, J shed 3 bases, and the junction held 2 bases outside the gene matches. The CDR3 reads CASSQEGTGKETQYF. The CDR3 coding sequence is TGCGCCAGCAGCCAAGAGGGGACAGGGAAAGAGACCCAGTACTTC.

This clonotype has a count of ten or more. The rearrangement joins TRBV4-2 to TRBJ2-2; D not resolved. The CDR3 sequence is 16 residues long. Trimming pared 0 bases from V and 5 bases from J, leaving 13 bases between. Germline CDR1 and CDR2: LGHNA and YNFKEQ. CDR3 sequence (DNA): TGTGCCAGCAGCCAAGAGAAAAACAGTCCGACCGGGGAGCTGTTTTTT. Residues: CASSQEKNSPTGELFF.

The table lists this clonotype with a few counts. V and J are TRBV28 and TRBJ2-1; D gene unclear. Germline V lookup: CDR1 MDHEN, CDR2 SYDVKM. The CDR3 extends over 12 amino acids. V gave up 5 bases and J gave up 8 bases, with 10 bases separating them. The CDR3 loop reads CASSRGYHEQFF. CDR3 bases: TGTGCCAGCAGTAGAGGTTACCATGAGCAGTTCTTC.

V usage is TRBV27 and J usage is TRBJ2-7, with 10 bases identical to TRBD1. Unmatched junction bases numbered 6, after V lost 7 bases and J lost 3 bases. Germline values: CDR1 MNHEY, CDR2 SMNVEV (reference sequence). This CDR3 comprises 14 residues. As DNA, the CDR3 is TGTGCCAGCAAAGAGGGACAGGGGAGCTACGAGCAGTACTTC. This codes for CASKEGQGSYEQYF.

This clonotype has at least ten counts. The rearrangement joins TRBV29-1 to TRBJ2-1, with 7 bases fitting TRBD2. The V segment lost 5 bases and the J segment 5 bases; nucleotides outside the gene matches: 3. CDR1 and CDR2 (germline): SQVTM, ANQGSEA. This CDR3 comprises 12 residues. CDR3 sequence reads: CSVRDYDNEQFF. CDR3 bases: TGCAGCGTTAGGGACTACGACAATGAGCAGTTCTTC.

Of note for this clonotype: A read error may be the cause here, since a much bigger clone is one base away. This chain links TRBV10-2 with TRBJ2-5, with no clear D. This CDR3 comprises 12 residues. Germline-derived CDR1 and CDR2 are WSHSY and SAAADI. The V gene lost 10 bases and the J gene lost 2 bases, with 11 bases spanning the gap. This CDR3 reads CATEYGQETQYF. The DNA for the CDR3 is TGCGCCACCGAGTATGGTCAAGAGACCCAGTACTTC.

This clonotype has just a few counts. The rearrangement uses TRBV3-1 and TRBJ1-2; D gene unclear. This CDR3 contains 13 residues. V was trimmed by 1 base and J by 0 bases, leaving 3 bases between them. CDR1 is LGHDT, CDR2 YNNKEL, per germline (reference sequence). CDR3 sequence (DNA): TGTGCCAGCAGCCAAGCGTCTAACTATGGCTACACCTTC. Translating gives CASSQASNYGYTF.

This clonotype was detected ten times or more. The chain recombines TRBV19 with TRBJ2-2; unclear D gene. Germline V gene data show CDR1 as LNHDA and CDR2 as SQIVND (reference sequence). The CDR3 runs to 12 residues. V lost 6 bases to trimming and J lost 5 bases, with 7 bases between them. This CDR3 reads CASSILTGELFF. The CDR3 region has the DNA TGTGCCAGTAGCATACTAACCGGGGAGCTGTTTTTT.

This clonotype was counted a few times. V is TRBV7-2 and J is TRBJ1-5; unclear D gene. The CDR3 sequence is 13 residues long. Germline V lookup: CDR1 SGHTA, CDR2 FQGNSA. V lost 1 base to trimming and J lost 6 bases, with 7 bases between them. The CDR3 DNA reads as TGTGCCAGCAGCTTAGAACCCCGTCAGCCCCAGCATTTT. Translated: CASSLEPRQPQHF.

The chain is built from TRBV29-1 and TRBJ2-3; D call uncertain. CDR3 length: 12 residues. The germline V gene encodes CDR1 SQVTM and CDR2 ANQGSEA. The germline V and J ends were trimmed by 8 bases and 2 bases, with 11 bases remaining between them. The CDR3 coding sequence is TGCAGCCATACCCGATTCACAGATACGCAGTATTTT. It yields the protein CSHTRFTDTQYF.

The chain links TRBV12-3 or TRBV12-4 to TRBJ1-1; 9 bases are a match to TRBD1. The trim removed 3 bases at V and 0 bases at J, leaving 5 bases unmatched. The CDR3 is 16 amino acids. In DNA, the CDR3 is TGTGCCAGCAGTTTGGGGACAGGGTCTGTGAACACTGAAGCTTTCTTT. It translates to CASSLGTGSVNTEAFF.

This clonotype was observed many times. The V and J genes are TRBV27 and TRBJ2-3; D uncertain. The CDR3 has 14 residues. Looked up from germline, CDR1 is MNHEY and CDR2 is SMNVEV (reference sequence). V lost 3 bases to trimming and J lost 1 base, with 8 bases between them. The CDR3 sequence: CASSLKYGTDTQYF. CDR3 in DNA: TGTGCCAGCAGTTTGAAATACGGCACAGATACGCAGTATTTT.

The gene calls are TRBV29-1 and TRBJ2-4; D perhaps matches TRBD1 (7 bases). Germline assignment: CDR1 SQVTM and CDR2 ANQGSEA. With 2 bases removed from V and 8 bases from J, the gap between germline ends came to 13 bases. The CDR3 extends over 13 amino acids. CDR3 bases: TGCAGCGTTGAATCCGACAGGGAGGACATTCAGTACTTC. The encoded protein is CSVESDREDIQYF.